These 14 T cell receptor beta chains originate from one sample sequenced in a study of cytomegalovirus exposure and HLA in healthy donors. TCRdb's table, derived via immunoSEQ multiplex PCR, lists solely in-frame clones and lacks some. This table holds some 170,000 clones, around nine tenths found once. Sequenced material: PBMCs. These receptor sequences come from a man aged 18 to 29 in good health and CMV-seropositive.

V and J are TRBV30 and TRBJ2-1; a weak D match, TRBD2 (5 bases). The CDR3 is 17 amino acids. The V end lost 1 base, the J end lost 0 bases, and 16 bases lay between the germline ends. CDR1 and CDR2 (germline): GTSNPN, SVGIG (reference sequence). The chain's CDR3 is CAWSGGKGADSYNEQFF. The CDR3 nucleotides are TGTGCCTGGAGTGGAGGGAAGGGCGCGGACTCCTACAATGAGCAGTTCTTC.

The chain employs TRBV9 and TRBJ2-5; no reliable D call. CDR1 and CDR2 (germline): SGDLS, YYNGEE. The CDR3 extends over 15 amino acids. With 4 bases removed from V and 4 bases from J, the gap between germline ends came to 17 bases. The CDR3 spells CASSPSRHPRETQYF. In DNA form, the CDR3 reads TGTGCCAGCAGCCCCTCCAGACACCCCAGAGAGACCCAGTACTTC.

This clone was counted a few times. V gene TRBV4-1 combines with J gene TRBJ1-2; TRBD1 agrees at 9 bases. This CDR3 has 15 residues. Germline CDR1 and CDR2: MGHRA and YSYEKL. V lost 4 bases and J lost 1; bases outside the gene matches: 4. CDR3 amino acids: CASSLRDRDNYGYTF. The CDR3 coding sequence is TGCGCCAGCAGCCTGAGGGACAGGGATAACTATGGCTACACCTTC.

V gene TRBV5-1 combines with J gene TRBJ2-1; possibly TRBD2 for D (6 bases). The CDR3 has 15 residues. V was pared by 3 bases and J by 1 base, with 11 bases between. Per the germline V gene, CDR1 is SGHRS and CDR2 is YFSETQ. In DNA, the CDR3 is TGCGCCAGCAGCTCCCAGCGGGCGTCCTACAATGAGCAGTTCTTC. Amino acid sequence: CASSSQRASYNEQFF.

The rearrangement uses TRBV5-1 and TRBJ2-5; D is undetermined. Per the germline V gene, CDR1 is SGHRS and CDR2 is YFSETQ. The V end was cut by 0 bases, the J end by 2 bases, with 8 bases between. This CDR3 contains 14 residues. CDR3 sequence: CASSLDMRQETQYF. In nucleotides, the CDR3 is TGCGCCAGCAGCTTGGACATGCGGCAAGAGACCCAGTACTTC.

V gene TRBV5-1 combines with J gene TRBJ2-3, with 9 bases aligning to TRBD1. The CDR3 is made up of 18 amino acids. V lost 4 bases and J lost 7; bases outside the gene matches: 19. CDR1 and CDR2 from the germline V gene are SGHRS and YFSETQ. The DNA for the CDR3 is TGCGCCAGCAGCGCACGCCTACTTGGGACAGGGAGTCCGAATACGCAGTATTTT. Amino acid sequence: CASSARLLGTGSPNTQYF.

The chain employs TRBV30 and TRBJ1-1; D gene uncertain. The CDR3 sequence is 13 residues long. V dropped 3 bases and J dropped 1 base, with 9 bases sitting between them. Germline V gives CDR1 GTSNPN, CDR2 SVGIG (reference sequence). The CDR3 nucleotides read TGTGCCTGGAGGGCTTCAGGGAACACTGAAGCTTTCTTT. It codes for CAWRASGNTEAFF. Full variable domain (missing parts from reference TRBV30 and TRBJ1-1): SQTIHQWPATLVQPVGSPLSLECTVEGTSNPNLYWYRQAAGRGLQLLFYSVGIGQISSEVPQNLSASRPQDRQFILSSKKLLLSDSGFYLCAWRASGNTEAFFGQGTRLTVV.

This chain connects TRBV6-1 to TRBJ1-2; maybe TRBD1 (6 bases). Trimming took 3 bases from V and 4 from J, leaving 12 bases between them. The CDR3 length is 14 residues. CDR1 is MNHNS, CDR2 SASEGT, per germline. The CDR3 loop reads CASSEGAPSYGYTF. CDR3 in DNA: TGTGCCAGCAGTGAGGGGGCGCCTTCCTATGGCTACACCTTC.

V and J are TRBV4-1 and TRBJ2-1; D is undetermined. The CDR3 totals 13 residues. V was pared by 2 bases and J by 10 bases, with 12 bases between. Germline CDR1 is MGHRA and CDR2 is YSYEKL. The CDR3 reads CASSQMGLAEQFF. The CDR3, as DNA: TGCGCCAGCAGCCAAATGGGCCTCGCCGAGCAGTTCTTC.

The chain employs TRBV6-1 and TRBJ1-4; 7 bases are shared with TRBD1. Germline V gene data show CDR1 as MNHNS and CDR2 as SASEGT. The CDR3 is made up of 15 amino acids. Losses at the gene ends were 0 bases for V and 7 bases for J; bases not matched to a gene: 5. CDR3: CASSEASRGPEKLFF. CDR3 DNA sequence: TGTGCCAGCAGTGAAGCCTCGAGGGGGCCTGAAAAACTGTTTTTT.

V gene TRBV5-1 combines with J gene TRBJ2-1, with a weak D call TRBD2 (6 bases). The CDR3 has 16 residues. With 0 bases removed from V and 0 bases from J, the gap between germline ends came to 10 bases. Germline values: CDR1 SGHRS, CDR2 YFSETQ. The CDR3 nucleotides are TGCGCCAGCAGCTTGGACGGGGGAGGCTCCTACAATGAGCAGTTCTTC. This translates into CASSLDGGGSYNEQFF.

The rearrangement uses TRBV14 and TRBJ2-7; 14 nucleotides align to TRBD2. The CDR3 has 16 residues. With V trimmed by 5 bases and J by 1 base, 4 bases remained unmatched. Per the germline V gene, CDR1 is SGHDN and CDR2 is FVKESK. For the CDR3, the DNA is TGTGCCAGCAGCAAGGGGACTAGCGGGAGTTCCTACGAGCAGTACTTC. Amino acid sequence: CASSKGTSGSSYEQYF.

This clone appeared a single time. The chain combines TRBV10-2 with TRBJ1-1; TRBD1 might be the D (5 bases). The V end was cut by 6 bases, the J end by 1 base, with 6 bases between. Per the germline V gene, CDR1 is WSHSY and CDR2 is SAAADI. The CDR3 consists of 12 residues. The CDR3 here is CASSRENTEAFF. The CDR3, as DNA: TGCGCCAGCAGCAGGGAGAACACTGAAGCTTTCTTT.

J is TRBJ2-7 and V is TRBV7-6; 7 bases map to TRBD1. The V segment lost 0 bases and the J segment 2 bases; nucleotides outside the gene matches: 4. The CDR3 sequence is 15 residues long. Germline CDR1 and CDR2: SGHVS and FNYEAQ. Here the CDR3 DNA reads TGTGCCAGCAGCTTAGCAGGGGGCCGTCCCTACGAGCAGTACTTC. Protein sequence: CASSLAGGRPYEQYF.